A selection of T cell receptor beta chains follows, all from one sample in a study of CD8+ T cells in alopecia areata. The repertoire was sequenced with immunoSEQ multiplex PCR; TCRdb's copy has only in-frame clones and lacks some. The table has fewer than 150,000 clones, 58% seen once; the top ten hold around 30%. Sequencing used CD8+ T cells sorted from blood, obtained at week 4, from a patient treated with tofacitinib. The receptor set was obtained from a human donor with alopecia areata. Both conserved end residues are part of each CDR3. The D gene is left open where the match is weak. Size tells how often a clone was seen (once, few, many) or the class of an expanded clone, and some rows leave it out.

V: TRBV28; length: 18; D: -; J: TRBJ2-7; size: -; CDR3: CASSFDPKGPTSTYEQYF; DNA: TGTGCCAGCAGTTTCGACCCTAAGGGACCCACTTCCACCTACGAGCAGTACTTC
V: TRBV27; length: 13; D: -; J: TRBJ2-7; size: -; CDR3: CASRGAESYEQYF; DNA: TGTGCCAGCAGAGGTGCGGAGTCCTACGAGCAGTACTTC
V: TRBV27; length: 13; D: -; J: TRBJ2-7; size: -; CDR3: CASSLKQTYEQYF; DNA: TGTGCCAGCAGTTTAAAACAGACCTACGAGCAGTACTTC
V: TRBV18; length: 14; D: -; J: TRBJ2-7; size: -; CDR3: CASSPPDSSYEQYF; DNA: TGTGCCAGCTCACCACCGGACAGTTCCTACGAGCAGTACTTC
V: TRBV29-1; length: 16; D: -; J: TRBJ2-1; size: few; CDR3: CSVDGGGPLEVNEQFF; DNA: TGCAGCGTTGATGGTGGGGGCCCTCTTGAGGTAAATGAGCAGTTCTTC
V: TRBV7-9; length: 13; D: -; J: TRBJ2-5; size: once; CDR3: CASIPATGETQYF; DNA: TGTGCCAGCATCCCCGCAACTGGTGAGACCCAGTACTTC
V: TRBV18; length: 16; D: TRBD2; J: TRBJ2-1; size: -; CDR3: CASSPLLAEFDNEQFF; DNA: TGTGCCAGCTCACCCCTACTAGCGGAATTCGACAATGAGCAGTTCTTC
V: TRBV30; length: 11; D: -; J: TRBJ2-1; size: -; CDR3: CAWTEGGKEFF; DNA: TGTGCCTGGACAGAGGGGGGCAAGGAGTTCTTC
V: TRBV7-9; length: 11; D: -; J: TRBJ1-1; size: -; CDR3: CASSLDPSAFF; DNA: TGTGCCAGCAGCTTAGACCCCTCGGCTTTCTTT
V: TRBV6-5; length: 12; D: -; J: TRBJ1-3; size: -; CDR3: CASRDLGNTIYF; DNA: TGTGCCAGCAGGGACCTTGGAAACACCATATATTTT
V: TRBV7-9; length: 16; D: TRBD1; J: TRBJ2-3; size: -; CDR3: CASSSRQGSSTDTQYF; DNA: TGTGCCAGCAGCTCTAGACAGGGGTCTAGCACAGATACGCAGTATTTT
V: TRBV29-1; length: 15; D: -; J: TRBJ2-5; size: -; CDR3: CSVELGEYTQETQYF; DNA: TGCAGCGTTGAGCTGGGAGAATACACCCAAGAGACCCAGTACTTC
V: TRBV6-1; length: 14; D: -; J: TRBJ2-2; size: few; CDR3: CASGGMSHTGELFF; DNA: TGTGCCAGCGGCGGGATGAGTCACACCGGGGAGCTGTTTTTT
V: TRBV30; length: 12; D: TRBD1; J: TRBJ1-1; size: -; CDR3: CAWSVTGAEAFF; DNA: TGTGCCTGGAGTGTAACAGGGGCTGAAGCTTTCTTT
V: TRBV29-1; length: 15; D: -; J: TRBJ1-1; size: few; CDR3: CSVEGAPAMNTEAFF; DNA: TGCAGCGTTGAGGGGGCCCCCGCCATGAACACTGAAGCTTTCTTT
V: TRBV5-1; length: 13; D: TRBD1; J: TRBJ1-1; size: -; CDR3: CASSYGTVTEAFF; DNA: TGCGCCAGCAGCTATGGGACAGTCACTGAAGCTTTCTTT
V: TRBV11-1; length: 15; D: -; J: TRBJ2-2; size: -; CDR3: CASSLAQGSAGELFF; DNA: TGTGCCAGCAGCTTAGCACAGGGTTCGGCCGGGGAGCTGTTTTTT
V: TRBV25-1; length: 13; D: -; J: TRBJ1-1; size: -; CDR3: CASRVTGNTEAFF; DNA: TGTGCCAGCAGAGTCACCGGGAACACTGAAGCTTTCTTT
V: TRBV4-1; length: 15; D: -; J: TRBJ2-5; size: -; CDR3: CASSQVQGFGETQYF; DNA: TGCGCCAGCAGCCAAGTCCAGGGGTTTGGAGAGACCCAGTACTTC
V: TRBV11-2; length: 16; D: TRBD2; J: TRBJ2-1; size: -; CDR3: CASSFLAGHSYNEQFF; DNA: TGTGCCAGCAGCTTCCTAGCGGGGCACTCCTACAATGAGCAGTTCTTC